This T cell receptor beta chain derives from a study of shared clonotypes between healthy human individuals. The study, taken as a whole, reports: Roughly 4.7% was the fraction of naive CD4 clonotypes found shared across several donors. Large sequencing depth failed to make sorted-subset sequencing complete, rarefaction showed.

Division of CD4+ cells produced a CD45RA+ naive subset and a CD45RA-negative memory subset. About this clone itself: Its cognate antigen is unknown.

The CDR3 extends over 14 amino acids. CDR1 is SNHLY, CDR2 FYNNEI, per germline. V was clipped by 5 bases and J by 4 bases; unmatched bases: 7. TCRdb keeps only in-frame clones here, not all; method: immunoSEQ multiplex PCR. Among 950,000 to 1,200,000 clones listed, 70% to 85% were seen once. This sequence was found in a man in his late teens or twenties in good health. Some clones in this sample may be carry-over from other donors' samples. The chain employs TRBV2 and TRBJ1-2; 7 bases agree with TRBD1. Specimen: memory CD4+ T cells from PBMCs. Subset here: CD45RA-negative fraction. CDR3 coding DNA: TGTGCCAGCAGTTCTACGACAGGGCGCTATGGCTACACCTTC. Residues: CASSSTTGRYGYTF.